This TCR beta chain was retrieved from a study of blood T cell repertoires in COVID-19. Study-wide context: COVID-19 samples collected from the United States, Italy and Spain covered acute and convalescent phases. Sample material is recorded as cDNA or gDNA derived from T cells, B-cell-depleted T cells, or PBMCs.

The J segment lost 5 bases and the V segment lost 1 base, leaving 18 bases of the junction unmatched. The CDR3 runs to 18 residues. From germline, CDR1 is GTSNPN and CDR2 SVGIG (reference sequence). Here immunoSEQ multiplex PCR was the method, and the copy in TCRdb shows in-frame clones only, minus some. The data show about 130,000 clones, roughly 83% seen once. The TCR sequence derives from a woman in her 50s with acute or convalescent COVID-19. The V and J genes are TRBV30 and TRBJ1-1; 8 bases match TRBD1. Source material: peripheral blood. The CDR3 here is CAWSDRDRPPGSDTEAFF. CDR3 nucleotide sequence: TGTGCCTGGAGTGACCGGGACAGGCCCCCGGGGTCTGATACTGAAGCTTTCTTT.